This is a list of T cell receptor beta chains from one sample in a study of T-cell memory formation after mild COVID-19. TCRdb recomputed calls from the 5' RACE reads with MiXCR, one row per CDR3 protein. In the table there are around 370,000 distinct CDR3 sequences, about 21% of which are singletons. Material for sequencing was PBMCs or a T cell subset sorted from them (not recorded which). The receptors originated from an adult woman who had mild COVID-19 (a few samples of this study predate the infection). Cell type and time point are not known. The CDR3 runs from the conserved cysteine through the conserved F or W. A D gene is named only where the DNA matches it firmly. The size entry is marked missing in some rows and otherwise reads once, few, many or a size class.

j_call,clone_size,v_call,d_call,cdr3_aa,cdr3_nt
TRBJ2-1,.,TRBV3-1,.,CASSQVGIEQFF,TGTGCCAGCAGCCAAGTAGGGATTGAGCAGTTCTTC
TRBJ2-4,few,TRBV20-1,.,CSARDDQTVLAKNIQYF,TGCAGTGCTAGAGATGACCAGACAGTTCTAGCCAAAAACATTCAGTACTTC
TRBJ2-7,.,TRBV11-2,TRBD2,CASSPRGGGFGQYF,TGTGCCAGCAGCCCCCGGGGGGGAGGATTCGGGCAGTACTTC
TRBJ2-5,few,TRBV11-3,TRBD2,CASSPSGSPETQYF,TGTGCCAGCAGCCCCAGCGGGAGCCCAGAGACCCAGTACTTC
TRBJ2-5,few,TRBV3-1,.,CASSQGDTRETQYF,TGTGCCAGCAGCCAAGGAGACACTAGGGAGACCCAGTACTTC
TRBJ2-1,few,TRBV24-1,.,CATSDPTASSYNEQFF,TGTGCCACCAGTGACCCGACGGCAAGCTCCTACAATGAGCAGTTCTTC
TRBJ2-1,.,TRBV6-6,.,CASSFGPNEQFF,TGTGCCAGCAGCTTCGGCCCCAATGAGCAGTTCTTC
TRBJ2-7,few,TRBV6-6,.,CASSASGGAEQYF,TGTGCCAGCAGCGCCTCCGGAGGGGCTGAGCAGTACTTC
TRBJ1-1,.,TRBV29-1,.,CSVGPQVKNTEAFF,TGCAGCGTTGGGCCCCAGGTGAAGAACACTGAAGCTTTCTTT
TRBJ1-6,few,TRBV5-1,TRBD1,CASSRTGGDSPLHF,TGCGCCAGCAGCCGGACAGGGGGCGATTCACCCCTCCACTTT
TRBJ1-2,.,TRBV12-3/TRBV12-4,.,CASSPQVYGYTF,TGTGCCAGCAGTCCCCAGGTCTATGGCTACACCTTC
TRBJ2-7,few,TRBV18,.,CASSPGLPTYEQYF,TGTGCCAGCTCACCAGGACTACCGACCTACGAGCAGTACTTC
TRBJ2-1,.,TRBV4-1,.,CASSRIVLPRDEQFF,TGCGCCAGCAGCCGAATAGTGCTCCCTCGAGATGAGCAGTTCTTC
TRBJ2-7,.,TRBV4-2,.,CASSQDARAYEQYF,TGTGCCAGCAGCCAAGACGCTAGAGCCTACGAGCAGTACTTC
TRBJ2-2,few,TRBV12-3/TRBV12-4,TRBD1,CASRGTGGITGELFF,TGTGCCAGCAGGGGGACAGGGGGGATCACCGGGGAGCTGTTTTTT
TRBJ1-6,few,TRBV5-1,.,CASSFLGGVTLHF,TGCGCCAGCTCCTTTTTGGGGGGCGTCACCCTCCACTTT
TRBJ2-5,few,TRBV7-9,.,CASSSTTGKETQYF,TGTGCCAGCAGCTCTACCACAGGGAAAGAGACCCAGTACTTC
TRBJ1-1,.,TRBV27,TRBD1,CASAGGTEAFF,TGTGCCAGCGCAGGGGGCACTGAAGCTTTCTTT
TRBJ2-7,.,TRBV25-1,TRBD1,CASSDTRGRGYEQYF,TGTGCCAGCAGTGACACCAGGGGGCGCGGTTACGAGCAGTACTTC
TRBJ2-1,.,TRBV12-3/TRBV12-4,TRBD2,CASSPRTSRSSYNEQFF,TGTGCCAGCAGTCCCCGGACTAGCAGGAGCTCCTACAATGAGCAGTTCTTC
TRBJ2-3,many,TRBV4-3,TRBD1,CASSRTGTGGAYF,TGCGCCAGCAGCCGTACCGGGACAGGGGGTGCGTATTTT
TRBJ1-1,.,TRBV6-2/TRBV6-3,TRBD1,CASSYPVNRGWTEAFF,TGTGCCAGCAGTTATCCCGTAAACAGGGGTTGGACTGAAGCTTTCTTT
TRBJ2-1,few,TRBV5-5,TRBD2,CASSLAGGVSSYNEQFF,TGTGCCAGCAGCTTGGCCGGGGGGGTAAGCTCCTACAATGAGCAGTTCTTC
TRBJ2-6,few,TRBV24-1,.,CATSGISGANVLTF,TGTGCCACCAGTGGAATCTCTGGGGCCAACGTCCTGACTTTC
TRBJ1-1,.,TRBV12-3/TRBV12-4,.,CASSWDPMNTEAFF,TGTGCCAGCAGCTGGGACCCCATGAACACTGAAGCTTTCTTT
TRBJ2-1,few,TRBV20-1,TRBD1,CSYPGTGHLSYNEQFF,TGCAGTTACCCCGGGACAGGCCACCTCTCCTACAATGAGCAGTTCTTC
TRBJ2-1,few,TRBV20-1,TRBD1,CSAGPGTGNEQFF,TGCAGTGCAGGTCCCGGGACAGGGAATGAGCAGTTCTTC
TRBJ1-1,.,TRBV12-3/TRBV12-4,.,CASSAGYGGNTEAFF,TGTGCCAGCAGTGCAGGGTATGGCGGAAACACTGAAGCTTTCTTT
TRBJ1-5,.,TRBV15,.,CATSRDVPDRNQPQHF,TGTGCCACCAGCAGAGATGTTCCGGACAGAAATCAGCCCCAGCATTTT
TRBJ2-2,few,TRBV20-1,.,CSARKSGQNTGELFF,TGCAGTGCTAGAAAATCAGGGCAGAACACCGGGGAGCTGTTTTTT
TRBJ1-1,.,TRBV19,.,CASTLGPMGSEAFF,TGTGCCAGTACCCTAGGTCCCATGGGGAGTGAAGCTTTCTTT
TRBJ2-7,many,TRBV7-2,TRBD2,CASSGLAGNSYEQYF,TGTGCCAGCAGTGGACTAGCGGGAAACTCCTACGAGCAGTACTTC
TRBJ2-1,.,TRBV4-1,.,CASSQGRALLHNEQFF,TGCGCCAGCAGCCAAGGAAGAGCGTTACTTCACAATGAGCAGTTCTTC
TRBJ1-6,many,TRBV20-1,.,CSARVSGYNSPLHF,TGCAGTGCTAGAGTGTCCGGGTATAATTCACCCCTCCACTTT
TRBJ1-1,.,TRBV19,.,CASSIWGTEAFF,TGTGCCAGTAGTATATGGGGAACTGAAGCTTTCTTT
TRBJ1-6,.,TRBV2,TRBD1,CASSDRGQGSPLHF,TGTGCCAGCAGTGACAGGGGGCAAGGATCACCCCTCCACTTT
TRBJ2-1,.,TRBV18,.,CASRRQAQIYNEQFF,TGTGCCAGCCGCCGGCAGGCCCAAATCTACAATGAGCAGTTCTTC
TRBJ2-5,.,TRBV5-1,.,CASSLSQLSETQYF,TGCGCCAGCAGCCTTTCACAGCTATCGGAGACCCAGTACTTC
TRBJ2-7,many,TRBV20-1,TRBD2,CSARAPAGGYEQYF,TGCAGTGCTAGAGCCCCAGCGGGGGGATACGAGCAGTACTTC
TRBJ2-4,.,TRBV19,TRBD2,CASSIGLAGGLAKNIQYF,TGTGCCAGTAGTATCGGACTAGCGGGGGGGCTAGCCAAAAACATTCAGTACTTC